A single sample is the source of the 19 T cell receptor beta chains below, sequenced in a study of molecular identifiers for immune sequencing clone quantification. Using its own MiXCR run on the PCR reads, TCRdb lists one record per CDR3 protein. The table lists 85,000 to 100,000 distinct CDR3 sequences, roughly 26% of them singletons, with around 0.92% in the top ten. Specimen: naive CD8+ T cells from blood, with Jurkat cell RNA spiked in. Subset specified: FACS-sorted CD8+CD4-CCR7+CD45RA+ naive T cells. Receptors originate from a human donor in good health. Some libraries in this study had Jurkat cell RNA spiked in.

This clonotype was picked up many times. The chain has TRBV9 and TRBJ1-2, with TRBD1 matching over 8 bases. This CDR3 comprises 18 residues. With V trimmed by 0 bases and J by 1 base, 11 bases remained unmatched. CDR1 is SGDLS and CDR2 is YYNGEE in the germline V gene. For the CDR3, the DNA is TGTGCCAGCAGCGTAGCCCAGGGCGGACAGGGATATAACTATGGCTACACCTTC. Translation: CASSVAQGGQGYNYGYTF. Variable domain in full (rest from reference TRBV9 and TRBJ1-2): DSGVTQTPKHLITATGQRVTLRCSPRSGDLSVYWYQQSLDQGLQFLIQYYNGEERAKGNILERFSAQQFPDLHSELNLSSLELGDSALYFCASSVAQGGQGYNYGYTFGSGTRLTVV.

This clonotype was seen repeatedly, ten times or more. The DNA of the CDR3 is TGTGCCAGCAGCTTGGGTTTCGGCGGAACCTACGAGCAGTACTTC. Protein sequence: CASSLGFGGTYEQYF. The chain is built from TRBV5-4 and TRBJ2-7; D is unresolved. Trimming cost V 0 bases and J 2 bases, with 12 bases left between them. The CDR3 is 15 amino acids. Germline CDR1 SGHNT, CDR2 YYREEE (reference sequence). The full variable domain, its missing parts supplied by reference TRBV5-4 and TRBJ2-7, is ETGVTQSPTHLIKTRGQQVTLRCSSQSGHNTVSWYQQALGQGPQFIFQYYREEENGRGNFPPRFSGLQFPNYSSELNVNALELDDSALYLCASSLGFGGTYEQYFGPGTRLTVT.

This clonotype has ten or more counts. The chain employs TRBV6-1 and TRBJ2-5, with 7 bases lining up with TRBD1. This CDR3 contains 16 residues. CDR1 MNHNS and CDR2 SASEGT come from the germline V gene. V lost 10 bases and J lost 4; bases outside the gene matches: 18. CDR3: CATTALTGHTIETQYF. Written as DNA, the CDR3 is TGTGCCACCACCGCCTTGACAGGGCACACTATAGAGACCCAGTACTTC.

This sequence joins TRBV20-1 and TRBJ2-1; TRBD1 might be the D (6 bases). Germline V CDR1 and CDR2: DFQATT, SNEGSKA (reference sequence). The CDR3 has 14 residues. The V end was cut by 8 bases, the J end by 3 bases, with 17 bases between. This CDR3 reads CSSFLRQDYNEQFF. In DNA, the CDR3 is TGCAGTTCTTTTTTACGACAGGACTACAATGAGCAGTTCTTC.

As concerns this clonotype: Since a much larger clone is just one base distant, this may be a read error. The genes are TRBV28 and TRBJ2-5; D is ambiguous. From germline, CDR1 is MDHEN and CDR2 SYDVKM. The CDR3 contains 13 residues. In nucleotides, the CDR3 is TGTGCCAGCAGAAACGACGGCCAAGAGCCCCAGTACTTC. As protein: CASRNDGQEPQYF.

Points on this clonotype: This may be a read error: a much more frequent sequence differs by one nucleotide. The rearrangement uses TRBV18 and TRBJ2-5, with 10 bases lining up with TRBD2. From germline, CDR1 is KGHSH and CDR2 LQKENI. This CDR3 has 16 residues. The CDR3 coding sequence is TGTGCCAGCTCACCACCCGCTAGCGGGGGCCAAGAGACCCGGTACTTC. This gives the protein CASSPPASGGQETRYF.

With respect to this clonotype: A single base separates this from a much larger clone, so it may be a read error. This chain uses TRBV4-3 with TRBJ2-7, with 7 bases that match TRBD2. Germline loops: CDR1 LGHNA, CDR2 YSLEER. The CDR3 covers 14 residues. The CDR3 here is CASSPYGGTYAQYF. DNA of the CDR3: TGCGCCAGCAGCCCCTACGGGGGGACCTACGCGCAGTACTTC.

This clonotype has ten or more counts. This CDR3 reads CAISESHGPVGDTQYF. In DNA, the CDR3 is TGTGCCATCAGTGAGTCGCACGGACCCGTGGGAGATACGCAGTATTTT. This chain connects TRBV10-3 to TRBJ2-3; D remains ambiguous. This CDR3 is 16 amino acids long. The germline V gene has CDR1 ENHRY and CDR2 SYGVKD. V was shortened by 0 bases and J by 5 bases, with 15 bases between the two germline ends.

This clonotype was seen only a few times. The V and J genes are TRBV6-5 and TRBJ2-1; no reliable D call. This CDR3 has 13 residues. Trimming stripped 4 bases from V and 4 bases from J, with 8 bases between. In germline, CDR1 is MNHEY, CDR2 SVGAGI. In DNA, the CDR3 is TGTGCCAGCAGTTCTTCAGTATACAATGAGCAGTTCTTC. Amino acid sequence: CASSSSVYNEQFF.

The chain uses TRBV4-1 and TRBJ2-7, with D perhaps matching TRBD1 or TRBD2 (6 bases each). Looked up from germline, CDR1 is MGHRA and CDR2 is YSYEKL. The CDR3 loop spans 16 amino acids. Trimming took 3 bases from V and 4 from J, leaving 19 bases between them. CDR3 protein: CASSQRQAGGLYEQYF. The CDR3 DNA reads TGCGCCAGCAGCCAGAGACAGGCTGGGGGGCTTTACGAGCAGTACTTC.

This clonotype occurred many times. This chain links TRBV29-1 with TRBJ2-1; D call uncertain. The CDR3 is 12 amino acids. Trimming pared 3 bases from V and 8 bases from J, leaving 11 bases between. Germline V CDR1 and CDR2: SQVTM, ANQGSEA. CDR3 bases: TGCAGCGTTGACACTGGGGTGCATGAGCAGTTCTTC. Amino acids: CSVDTGVHEQFF.

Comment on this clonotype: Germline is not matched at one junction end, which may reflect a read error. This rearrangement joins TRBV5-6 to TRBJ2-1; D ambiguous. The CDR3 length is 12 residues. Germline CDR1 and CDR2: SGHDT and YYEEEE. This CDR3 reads CASSLGNNEQSF. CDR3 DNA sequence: TGTGCCAGCAGCTTGGGGAACAATGAGCAGTCCTTC.

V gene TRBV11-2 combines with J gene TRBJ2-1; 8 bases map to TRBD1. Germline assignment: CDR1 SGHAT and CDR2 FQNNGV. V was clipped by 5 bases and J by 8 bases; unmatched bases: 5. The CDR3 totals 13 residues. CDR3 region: CASSPGQGDEQFF. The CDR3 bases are TGTGCCAGCAGCCCAGGACAGGGCGATGAGCAGTTCTTC.

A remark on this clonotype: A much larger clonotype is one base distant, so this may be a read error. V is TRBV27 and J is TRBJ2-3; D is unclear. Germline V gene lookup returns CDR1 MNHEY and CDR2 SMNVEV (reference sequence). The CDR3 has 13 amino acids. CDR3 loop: CASTPEIRNTRYF. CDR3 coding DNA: TGTGCCAGCACCCCAGAAATTCGAAATACGCGGTATTTT.

The CDR3 DNA follows: TGTGCCAGCAGCCCCAGTCGGGAGCAGTACTTC. Translating it yields CASSPSREQYF. The chain combines TRBV5-3 with TRBJ2-7; D is uncertain. TRBV5-3 is reported as an ORF; its role is uncertain. Trimming removed 8 bases from V and 7 bases from J, with 13 bases in between. The CDR3 covers 11 residues.

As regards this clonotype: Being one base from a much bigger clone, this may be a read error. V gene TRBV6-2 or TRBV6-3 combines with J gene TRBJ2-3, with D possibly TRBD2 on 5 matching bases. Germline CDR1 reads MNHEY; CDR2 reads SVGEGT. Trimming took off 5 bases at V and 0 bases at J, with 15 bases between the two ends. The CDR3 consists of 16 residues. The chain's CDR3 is CASSNPQLGSTDTQYF. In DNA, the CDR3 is TGTGCCAGCAGTAACCCTCAACTAGGCAGCACAGATACGCAGTATTTT.

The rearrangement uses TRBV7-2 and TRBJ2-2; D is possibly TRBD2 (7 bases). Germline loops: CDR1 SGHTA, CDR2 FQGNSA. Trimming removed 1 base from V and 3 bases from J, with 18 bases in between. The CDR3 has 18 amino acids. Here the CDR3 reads CASSLGPWGGAYTGELFF. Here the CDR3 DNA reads TGTGCCAGCAGCTTAGGCCCATGGGGGGGGGCCTACACCGGGGAGCTGTTTTTT. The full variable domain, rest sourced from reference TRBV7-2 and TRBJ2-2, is GAGVSQSPSNKVTEKGKDVELRCDPISGHTALYWYRQSLGQGLEFLIYFQGNSAPDKSGLPSDRFSAERTGGSVSTLTIQRTQQEDSAVYLCASSLGPWGGAYTGELFFGEGSRLTVL.

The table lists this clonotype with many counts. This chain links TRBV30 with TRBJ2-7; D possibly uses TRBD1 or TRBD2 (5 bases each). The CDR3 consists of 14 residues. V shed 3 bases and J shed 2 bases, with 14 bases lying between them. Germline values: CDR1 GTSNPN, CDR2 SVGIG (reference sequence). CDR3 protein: CAWSSGSSPYEQYF. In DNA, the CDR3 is TGTGCCTGGAGCTCAGGGTCTAGCCCCTACGAGCAGTACTTC.

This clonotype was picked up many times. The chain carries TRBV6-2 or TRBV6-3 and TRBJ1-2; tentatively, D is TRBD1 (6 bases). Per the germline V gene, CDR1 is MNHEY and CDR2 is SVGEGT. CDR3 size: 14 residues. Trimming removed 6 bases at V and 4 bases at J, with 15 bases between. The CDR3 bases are TGTGCCAGCAGCTACGGGGCAGGGGCCTATGGCTACACCTTC. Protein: CASSYGAGAYGYTF.